This T cell receptor (beta chain) was captured in a study of T-cell reconstitution after alpha-beta-depleted transplantation in children. V was clipped by 7 bases and J by 5 bases; unmatched bases: 11. The CDR3 is 15 residues long. In germline, CDR1 is MNHNS, CDR2 SASEGT. The library targeted TCRbeta and was prepared with unique molecular identifiers. Each CDR3 protein is one row after TCRdb ran MiXCR on the PCR reads. This table has about 640,000 distinct CDR3 sequences, about 15% appearing once. This clonotype was detected once. The specimen comprised PBMCs from the stem cell graft donor, sampled from the stem cell graft. This clonotype originated in a human donor who donated a stem cell graft to a child with acute myeloid leukemia. V usage is TRBV6-1 and J usage is TRBJ2-5, with TRBD2 matching over 9 bases. CDR3 sequence reads: CASNPGTSILETQYF. For the CDR3, the DNA is TGTGCCAGCAACCCCGGGACTAGCATTTTGGAGACCCAGTACTTC.